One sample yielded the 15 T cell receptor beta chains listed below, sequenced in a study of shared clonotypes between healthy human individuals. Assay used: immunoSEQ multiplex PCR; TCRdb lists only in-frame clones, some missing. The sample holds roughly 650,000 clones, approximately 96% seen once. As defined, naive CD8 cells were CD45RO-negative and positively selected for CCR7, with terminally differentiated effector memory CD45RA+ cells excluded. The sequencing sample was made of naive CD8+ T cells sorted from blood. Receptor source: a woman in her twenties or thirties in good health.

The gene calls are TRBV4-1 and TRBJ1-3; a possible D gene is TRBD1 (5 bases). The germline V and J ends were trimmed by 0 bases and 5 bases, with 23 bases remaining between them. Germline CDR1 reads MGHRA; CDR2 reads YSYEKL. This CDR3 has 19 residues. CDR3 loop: CASSQDGYGDSGLRNTIYF. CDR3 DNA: TGCGCCAGCAGCCAAGATGGTTACGGGGACTCAGGTTTGCGAAACACCATATATTTT.

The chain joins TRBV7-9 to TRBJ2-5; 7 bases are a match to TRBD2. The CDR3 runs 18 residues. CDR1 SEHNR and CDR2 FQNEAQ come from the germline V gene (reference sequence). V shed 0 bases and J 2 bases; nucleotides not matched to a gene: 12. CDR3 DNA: TGTGCCAGCAGCTTAGCGCCCGGGATGATGGGGGGGCAAGAGACCCAGTACTTC. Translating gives CASSLAPGMMGGQETQYF. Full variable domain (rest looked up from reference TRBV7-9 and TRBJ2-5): DTGVSQNPRHKITKRGQNVTFRCDPISEHNRLYWYRQTLGQGPEFLTYFQNEAQLEKSRLLSDRFSAERPKGSFSTLEIQRTEQGDSAMYLCASSLAPGMMGGQETQYFGPGTRLLVL.

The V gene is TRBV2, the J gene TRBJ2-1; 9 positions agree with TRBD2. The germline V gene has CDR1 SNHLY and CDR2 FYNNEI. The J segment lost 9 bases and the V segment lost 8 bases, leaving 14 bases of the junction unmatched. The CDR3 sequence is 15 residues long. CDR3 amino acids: CASLPSGVGLSEQFF. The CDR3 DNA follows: TGTGCCAGCCTTCCTAGCGGGGTGGGATTGAGTGAGCAGTTCTTC.

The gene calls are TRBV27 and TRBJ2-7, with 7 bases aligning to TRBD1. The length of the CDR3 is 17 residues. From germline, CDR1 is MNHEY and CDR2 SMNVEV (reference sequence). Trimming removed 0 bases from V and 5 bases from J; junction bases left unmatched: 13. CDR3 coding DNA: TGTGCCAGCAGTTTATCACCCCAGGGGGTCTCGAGGGACGAGCAGTACTTC. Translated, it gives CASSLSPQGVSRDEQYF.

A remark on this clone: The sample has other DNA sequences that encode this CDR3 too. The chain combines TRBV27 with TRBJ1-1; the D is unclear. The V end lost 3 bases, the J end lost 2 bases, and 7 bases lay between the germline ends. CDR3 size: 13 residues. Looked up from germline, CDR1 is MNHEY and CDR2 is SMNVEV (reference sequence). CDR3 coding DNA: TGTGCCAGCAGTTTTGGGCTAAACACTGAAGCTTTCTTT. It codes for CASSFGLNTEAFF.

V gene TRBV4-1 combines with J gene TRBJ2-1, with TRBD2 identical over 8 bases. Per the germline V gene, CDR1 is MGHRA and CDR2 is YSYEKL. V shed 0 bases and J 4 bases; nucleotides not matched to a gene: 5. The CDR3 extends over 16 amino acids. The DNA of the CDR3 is TGCGCCAGCAGCCAAGACTGGCCTAGCGGGTACAATGAGCAGTTCTTC. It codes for CASSQDWPSGYNEQFF.

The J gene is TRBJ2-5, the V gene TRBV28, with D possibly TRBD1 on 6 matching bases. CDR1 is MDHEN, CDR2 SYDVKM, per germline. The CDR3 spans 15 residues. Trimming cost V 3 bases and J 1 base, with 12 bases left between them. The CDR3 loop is CASSLVTGSQETQYF. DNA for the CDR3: TGTGCCAGCAGTTTGGTGACAGGTTCCCAAGAGACCCAGTACTTC.

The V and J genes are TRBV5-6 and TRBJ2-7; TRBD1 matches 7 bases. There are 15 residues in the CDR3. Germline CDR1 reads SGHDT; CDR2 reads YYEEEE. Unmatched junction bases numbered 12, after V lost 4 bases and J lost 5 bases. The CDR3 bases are TGTGCCAGCAGCCCCAACAGGGGCGCCGGGAACGAGCAGTACTTC. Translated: CASSPNRGAGNEQYF.

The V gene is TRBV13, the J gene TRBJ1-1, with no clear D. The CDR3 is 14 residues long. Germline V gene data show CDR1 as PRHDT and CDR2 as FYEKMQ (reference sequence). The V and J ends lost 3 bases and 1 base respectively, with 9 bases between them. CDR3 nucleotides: TGTGCCAGCAGCTTTCGGGTCGCGAACACTGAAGCTTTCTTT. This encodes CASSFRVANTEAFF.

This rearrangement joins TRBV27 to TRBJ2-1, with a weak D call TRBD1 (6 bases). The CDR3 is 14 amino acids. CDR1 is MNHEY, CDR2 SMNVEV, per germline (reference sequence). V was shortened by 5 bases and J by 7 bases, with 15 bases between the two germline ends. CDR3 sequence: CASSPIGQINEQFF. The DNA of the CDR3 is TGTGCCAGCAGTCCCATCGGACAGATAAATGAGCAGTTCTTC.

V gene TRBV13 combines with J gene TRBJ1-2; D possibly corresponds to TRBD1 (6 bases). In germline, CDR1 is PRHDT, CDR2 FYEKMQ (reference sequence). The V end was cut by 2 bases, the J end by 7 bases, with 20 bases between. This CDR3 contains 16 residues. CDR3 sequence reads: CASSLYGPPRGGGYTF. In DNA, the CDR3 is TGTGCCAGCAGCTTATATGGGCCTCCGCGAGGGGGTGGCTACACCTTC.

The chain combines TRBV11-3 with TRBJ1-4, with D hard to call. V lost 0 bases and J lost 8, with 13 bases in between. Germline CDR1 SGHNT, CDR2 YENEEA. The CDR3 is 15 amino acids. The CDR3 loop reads CASSLEWTREEKLFF. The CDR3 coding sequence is TGTGCCAGCAGCTTAGAGTGGACGAGGGAAGAAAAACTGTTTTTT.

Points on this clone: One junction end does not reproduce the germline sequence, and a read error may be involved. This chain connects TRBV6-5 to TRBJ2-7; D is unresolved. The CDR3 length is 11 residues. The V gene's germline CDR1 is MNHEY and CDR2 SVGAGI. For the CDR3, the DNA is TGTGCCGGCAGTTACTTAGACGAGCAGTACTTC. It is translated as CAGSYLDEQYF.

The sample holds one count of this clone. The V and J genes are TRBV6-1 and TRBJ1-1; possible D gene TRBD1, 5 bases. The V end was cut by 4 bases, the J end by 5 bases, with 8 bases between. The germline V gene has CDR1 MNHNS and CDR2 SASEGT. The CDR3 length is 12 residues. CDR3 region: CASSGGLTEAFF. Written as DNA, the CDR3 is TGTGCCAGCAGTGGGGGGTTGACTGAAGCTTTCTTT.

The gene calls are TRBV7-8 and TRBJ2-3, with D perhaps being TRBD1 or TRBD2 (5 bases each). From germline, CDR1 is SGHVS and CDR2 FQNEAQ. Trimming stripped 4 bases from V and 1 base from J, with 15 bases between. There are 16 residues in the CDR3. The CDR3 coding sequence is TGTGCCAGCAGCTACCCCAGGGACGGGGGCACAGATACGCAGTATTTT. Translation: CASSYPRDGGTDTQYF.